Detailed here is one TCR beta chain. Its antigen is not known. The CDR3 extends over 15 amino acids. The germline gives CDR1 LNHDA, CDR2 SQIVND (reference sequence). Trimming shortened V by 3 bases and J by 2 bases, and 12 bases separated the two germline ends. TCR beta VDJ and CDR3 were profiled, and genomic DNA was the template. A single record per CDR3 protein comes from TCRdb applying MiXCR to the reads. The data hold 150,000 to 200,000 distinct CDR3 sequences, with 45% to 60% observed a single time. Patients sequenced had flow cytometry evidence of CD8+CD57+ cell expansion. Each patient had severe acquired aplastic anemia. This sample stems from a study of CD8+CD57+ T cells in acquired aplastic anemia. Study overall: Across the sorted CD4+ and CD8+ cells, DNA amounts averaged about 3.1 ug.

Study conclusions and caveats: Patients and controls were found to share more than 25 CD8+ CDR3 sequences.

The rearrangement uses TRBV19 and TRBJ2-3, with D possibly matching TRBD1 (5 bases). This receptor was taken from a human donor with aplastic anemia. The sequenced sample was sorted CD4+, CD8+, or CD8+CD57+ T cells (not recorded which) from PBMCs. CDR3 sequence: CASSITRDSTDTQYF. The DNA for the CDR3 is TGTGCCAGTAGTATTACCAGGGATTCCACAGATACGCAGTATTTT.